The rows below give T cell receptor beta chains drawn from one sample of a study of blood T cells in healthy people across ages. TCRdb re-analysed the 5' RACE reads in MiXCR, keeping a single row per CDR3 protein. The table shows about 1,000,000 distinct CDR3 sequences, with less than 50% occurring only once. The sample comprised blood. The receptors were gathered from a woman aged 55-75 years in good health. Each CDR3 is given with its conserved first and last residue.

V gene	J gene	CDR3 protein
TRBV7-9	TRBJ2-1	CASSLVFQVYNEQFF
TRBV3-1	TRBJ2-5	CASRKIAGEAETQYF
TRBV6-2/TRBV6-3	TRBJ2-2	CASSYSGGELFF
TRBV12-3/TRBV12-4	TRBJ2-3	CASSSRTPGLAFVHTDTQYF
TRBV11-2	TRBJ2-1	CASSSTVSRIDEQFF
TRBV12-3/TRBV12-4	TRBJ2-7	CASTIRQDEQYF
TRBV7-8	TRBJ2-7	CASSPVDRVYYEQYF
TRBV29-1	.	CSVGRQGKSHEQYF
TRBV12-3/TRBV12-4	TRBJ2-7	CASNLLGGSYEQYF
TRBV20-1	TRBJ2-3	CSAPWGSTTDTQYF
TRBV7-3	TRBJ2-1	CASSPIAEREQFF
TRBV5-8	TRBJ1-2	CASSLGQHYGHTF
TRBV6-5	TRBJ2-3	CASSSPSSYTQYF
TRBV27	TRBJ2-7	CASSLSIADSYEQYF
TRBV5-1	TRBJ1-4	CASSFQGWATNEKLFF
TRBV6-1	.	CASSEGDRYSYEQYF
TRBV7-9	TRBJ2-3	CASASLSVTDTQYF
TRBV29-1	TRBJ2-1	CSVERGVNEQFF
TRBV4-2	TRBJ2-5	CASSQDQQYGETQYF
TRBV7-9	TRBJ2-1	CASSLVGTGGLNEQFF
TRBV20-1	TRBJ1-1	CSAQGQGTIYEAFF
TRBV10-3	TRBJ1-1	CAIRGGGRTEAFF
TRBV12-3/TRBV12-4	TRBJ2-3	CASSLRTMGTDTQYF
TRBV19	TRBJ2-6	CASRDSPSGANVLTF
TRBV10-3	TRBJ2-5	CAISDSGSSYNEQYF
TRBV4-1	TRBJ2-1	CASSRERGGAYNEQFF
TRBV20-1	TRBJ2-7	CSAQDGRIAHEQYF
TRBV10-3	TRBJ2-2	CAISEFGLAGHGTGELFF
TRBV6-5	TRBJ2-3	CASSYVGLAGVSTDTQYF
TRBV10-2	TRBJ2-7	CASSDQGYEQYF
TRBV20-1	TRBJ2-1	CSAPPPLIYNEQFF